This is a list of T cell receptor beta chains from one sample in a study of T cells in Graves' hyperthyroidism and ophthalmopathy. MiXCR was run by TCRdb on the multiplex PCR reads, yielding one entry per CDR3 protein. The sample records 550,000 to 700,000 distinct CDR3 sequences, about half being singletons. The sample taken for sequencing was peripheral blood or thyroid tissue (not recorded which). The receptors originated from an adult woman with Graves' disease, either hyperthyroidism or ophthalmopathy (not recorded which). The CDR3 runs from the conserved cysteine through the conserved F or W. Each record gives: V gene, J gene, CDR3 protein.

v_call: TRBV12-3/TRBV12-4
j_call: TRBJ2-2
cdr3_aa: CASSFERNTGELFF

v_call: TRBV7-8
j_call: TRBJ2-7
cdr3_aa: CASSQRTGGGLVYF

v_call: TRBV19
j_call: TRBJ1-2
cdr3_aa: CASSILDSSNYGYTF

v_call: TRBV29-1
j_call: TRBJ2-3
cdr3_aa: CSVEPGSTDTQYF

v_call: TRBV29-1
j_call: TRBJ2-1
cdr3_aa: CSAREALNEQFF

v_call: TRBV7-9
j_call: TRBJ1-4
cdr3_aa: CASSLALGKENEKLFF

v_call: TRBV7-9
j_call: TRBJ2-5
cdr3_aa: CASSPTSGRAHETQYF

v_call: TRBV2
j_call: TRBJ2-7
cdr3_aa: CASTYSRAGEQYF

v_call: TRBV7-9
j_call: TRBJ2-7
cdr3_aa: CASSLAGANEQYF

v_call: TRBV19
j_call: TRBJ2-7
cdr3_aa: CASTPGRNGQQYF

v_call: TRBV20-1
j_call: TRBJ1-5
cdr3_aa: CSALWGDQPQHF

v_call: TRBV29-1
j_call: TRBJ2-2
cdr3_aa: CSVDVNTGELFF

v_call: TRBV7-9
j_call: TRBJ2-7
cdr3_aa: CAGSPRQGYEQYF

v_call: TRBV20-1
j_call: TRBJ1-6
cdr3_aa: CSAVLQGSYNSPLHF

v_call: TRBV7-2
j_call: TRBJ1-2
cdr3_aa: CASSSTGSYGYTF

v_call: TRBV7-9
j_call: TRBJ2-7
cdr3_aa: CASSNPSRGRGEQYF

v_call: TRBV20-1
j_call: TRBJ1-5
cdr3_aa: CSASSLWQSLQPQHF

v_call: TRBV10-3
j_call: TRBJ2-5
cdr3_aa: CAIRDRGQETQYF